Following are 26 T cell receptor beta chains from one sample sequenced in a study of regulatory T cells in long-lasting Graves disease. The authors built TCR beta libraries using iRepertoire HTBI primers and Arm-PCR of CDR3 regions. TCRdb analysed the multiplex PCR reads with MiXCR anew, one entry per CDR3 protein. The sample lists about 420,000 distinct CDR3 sequences; 16% were seen once. Regarding time point: newly diagnosed GD, antithyroid drugs for less than 3 months. From PBMCs, RNA was extracted and then used to make the TCR library. In addition, the sample was reused for a study of T cells in Graves' hyperthyroidism and ophthalmopathy.

Sequenced here: peripheral blood mononuclear cells (PBMCs), sampled at new diagnosis, from a patient treated with antithyroid drugs. The receptors come from a woman between 18 and 29 years old with Graves disease.

This clonotype was found many times. The chain uses TRBV5-1 and TRBJ1-1; 7 bases match TRBD1. The ends lost 4 bases at V and 0 bases at J; junction bases unmatched: 9. The CDR3 spans 16 residues. Germline values: CDR1 SGHRS, CDR2 YFSETQ. DNA for the CDR3: TGCGCCAGCAGCAGACAGGGTGGGTCGATGAACACTGAAGCTTTCTTT. Amino acid sequence: CASSRQGGSMNTEAFF.

V and J are TRBV25-1 and TRBJ1-1; D gene unclear. V shed 6 bases and J shed 5 bases, with 16 bases lying between them. Germline CDR1 and CDR2: MGHDK and SYGVNS. The CDR3 spans 14 residues. CDR3 in amino acids: CASSSPGWGTEAFF. The CDR3 nucleotides read TGTGCCAGCAGCAGTCCCGGGTGGGGAACTGAAGCTTTCTTT.

This clonotype was counted between two and nine times. This chain connects TRBV3-1 to TRBJ2-5; TRBD2 matches at 9 bases. The CDR3 is 16 amino acids. Germline V gene lookup returns CDR1 LGHDT and CDR2 YNNKEL (reference sequence). J was trimmed by 2 bases and V by 1 base; bases with no gene match: 5. As DNA, the CDR3 is TGTGCCAGCAGCCAAGGGGTCGCGGGAGGGCAAGAGACCCAGTACTTC. It codes for CASSQGVAGGQETQYF.

V is TRBV20-1 and J is TRBJ2-7, with 8 bases that match TRBD1. V was pared by 0 bases and J by 2 bases, with 15 bases of the junction left unmatched. Germline CDR1 reads DFQATT; CDR2 reads SNEGSKA (reference sequence). The CDR3 spans 18 residues. The chain's CDR3 is CSARDPTTRTGITYEQYF. For the CDR3, the DNA is TGCAGTGCTAGAGACCCAACTACAAGGACAGGGATTACCTACGAGCAGTACTTC.

Ten or more counts support this clonotype. The CDR3: CSAKGDNQETQYF. The CDR3 nucleotides read TGCAGCGCAAAAGGGGACAACCAAGAGACCCAGTACTTC. V and J are TRBV29-1 and TRBJ2-5; D might be TRBD1 (6 bases). This CDR3 is 13 amino acids long. Germline V gives CDR1 SQVTM, CDR2 ANQGSEA. V was clipped by 7 bases and J by 0 bases, with 12 bases between them.

As concerns this clonotype: A single base is all that separates this from a far larger clone, so a read error is likely. The chain joins TRBV6-1 to TRBJ1-1; D gene ambiguous. From germline, CDR1 is MNHNS and CDR2 SASEGT. The CDR3 is 17 amino acids. Trimming took 5 bases from V and 0 from J, leaving 19 bases between them. The CDR3 region is CASSSSMLAKMNTEAFF. As DNA, the CDR3 is TGTGCCAGCAGTAGTTCCATGCTGGCCAAGATGAACACTGAAGCTTTCTTT.

This clonotype was recorded at least ten times. V and J are TRBV20-1 and TRBJ1-1; D is unresolved. Trimming left V 6 bases short and J 8 bases short, with 13 bases between. Germline lookup yields CDR1 DFQATT and CDR2 SNEGSKA (reference sequence). The CDR3 runs to 11 residues. CDR3 amino acids: CSAFGPVEAFF. CDR3 coding DNA: TGCAGTGCCTTCGGTCCGGTAGAAGCTTTCTTT.

This clonotype occurred many times. The chain is built from TRBV4-1 and TRBJ2-1; D unresolved. The CDR3 extends over 16 amino acids. V was cut by 4 bases and J by 5 bases, with 18 bases left in between. The germline V gene has CDR1 MGHRA and CDR2 YSYEKL. In DNA form, the CDR3 reads TGCGCCAGCAGCCCCCTCTGGGGAACGTTAGACAATGAGCAGTTCTTC. Its translation: CASSPLWGTLDNEQFF.

Points on this clonotype: A single base separates this from a much larger clone, so it may be a read error. The chain couples TRBV12-3 or TRBV12-4 to TRBJ2-5; TRBD1 or TRBD2 may be the D gene (5 bases each). The CDR3 has 13 amino acids. V lost 8 bases, J lost 7 bases, and 17 bases lay in between. CDR3 sequence reads: CASCRGVGGTQYF. The CDR3 nucleotides are TGTGCCAGCTGTCGAGGCGTTGGGGGGACCCAGTACTTC.

This clonotype has at least ten counts. The rearrangement uses TRBV5-6 and TRBJ1-1; TRBD1 might be the D (5 bases). Germline CDR1 and CDR2: SGHDT and YYEEEE. Trimming removed 0 bases at V and 3 bases at J, with 12 bases between. This CDR3 spans 15 amino acids. CDR3 amino acids: CASSLALGRDTEAFF. In DNA form, the CDR3 reads TGTGCCAGCAGCTTGGCCCTGGGGCGGGACACTGAAGCTTTCTTT.

The table lists this clonotype with many counts. The chain joins TRBV7-2 to TRBJ2-7, with a possible D match to TRBD1 (6 bases). Per the germline V gene, CDR1 is SGHTA and CDR2 is FQGNSA. This CDR3 region has 16 residues. Trimming cost V 1 base and J 0 bases, with 13 bases left between them. CDR3 DNA sequence: TGTGCCAGCAGCTTAGAGGGGGAGACCTACTCCTACGAGCAGTACTTC. The encoded protein is CASSLEGETYSYEQYF.

The chain links TRBV5-1 to TRBJ2-1, with TRBD2 identical over 8 bases. This CDR3 contains 15 residues. CDR1 and CDR2 from the germline V gene are SGHRS and YFSETQ. V lost 3 bases and J lost 1; bases outside the gene matches: 3. This CDR3 reads CASSSGGGSYNEQFF. Here the CDR3 DNA reads TGCGCCAGCAGCTCCGGGGGGGGTTCCTACAATGAGCAGTTCTTC.

The chain joins TRBV18 to TRBJ1-1; TRBD1 is a possible D gene (5 bases). Trimming shortened V by 5 bases and J by 0 bases, and 13 bases separated the two germline ends. CDR1 and CDR2 (germline): KGHSH, LQKENI. The CDR3 spans 15 residues. The DNA for the CDR3 is TGTGCCAGCTCAGTAACAGGTTCCATGAACACTGAAGCTTTCTTT. Amino acids: CASSVTGSMNTEAFF. Supplemented by reference TRBV18 and TRBJ1-1, the full variable domain reads NAGVMQNPRHLVRRRGQEARLRCSPMKGHSHVYWYRQLPEEGLKFMVYLQKENIIDESGMPKERFSAEFPKEGPSILRIQQVVRGDSAAYFCASSVTGSMNTEAFFGQGTRLTVV.

The table lists this clonotype with many counts. The V and J genes are TRBV5-6 and TRBJ2-1; possibly TRBD1 or TRBD2 for D (5 bases each). CDR1 and CDR2 (germline): SGHDT, YYEEEE. The V end lost 1 base, the J end lost 5 bases, and 19 bases lay between the germline ends. CDR3 size: 17 residues. The CDR3 bases are TGTGCCAGCAGCTTGCTCGGCAGGGAGCTCGGGGACAATGAGCAGTTCTTC. Translating it yields CASSLLGRELGDNEQFF. The variable domain in full, with the rest retrieved from reference TRBV5-6 and TRBJ2-1, is DAGVTQSPTHLIKTRGQQVTLRCSPKSGHDTVSWYQQALGQGPQFIFQYYEEEERQRGNFPDRFSGHQFPNYSSELNVNALLLGDSALYLCASSLLGRELGDNEQFFGPGTRLTVL.

This clonotype occurred many times. The chain couples TRBV6-1 to TRBJ2-3, with TRBD2 matching 7 bases. V gave up 0 bases and J gave up 2 bases; unmatched junction bases: 5. The CDR3 contains 16 residues. The germline V gene encodes CDR1 MNHNS and CDR2 SASEGT. The CDR3 spells CASSEAVGTNTDTQYF. CDR3 sequence (DNA): TGTGCCAGCAGTGAAGCCGTCGGGACTAACACAGATACGCAGTATTTT.

In its sample, this clonotype was seen many times. The chain is built from TRBV29-1 and TRBJ2-3; D remains ambiguous. The V end lost 6 bases, the J end lost 4 bases, and 8 bases lay between the germline ends. Germline CDR1 SQVTM, CDR2 ANQGSEA. There are 11 residues in the CDR3. The CDR3 sequence: CSVRMADTQYF. The CDR3 DNA reads TGCAGCGTGAGAATGGCAGATACGCAGTATTTT.

Concerning this clonotype: With a far larger clone one base away, a read error is the likely cause. The chain uses TRBV28 and TRBJ2-1; 9 positions match TRBD1. The germline V gene encodes CDR1 MDHEN and CDR2 SYDVKM. V lost 10 bases and J lost 10; bases outside the gene matches: 11. This CDR3 has 13 residues. The DNA of the CDR3 is TGTGCCACTAAGGGACAGGGTCCCTACGAGCAGTTCTTC. Translated, it gives CATKGQGPYEQFF.

This clonotype was seen repeatedly, ten times or more. The chain is built from TRBV28 and TRBJ1-2, with 11 positions matching TRBD1. Germline V CDR1 and CDR2: MDHEN, SYDVKM. V trimming: 5 bases; J trimming: 4 bases; junction bases outside the gene matches: 6. This CDR3 is 15 amino acids long. DNA for the CDR3: TGTGCCAGCAGTGCCTGGACAGGGGGCGTCTATGGCTACACCTTC. Protein sequence: CASSAWTGGVYGYTF.

This clonotype was picked up many times. Written as DNA, the CDR3 is TGTGCCAGCAGCCCTACAGGGTCGGAGACCCAGTACTTC. It translates to CASSPTGSETQYF. This chain links TRBV7-2 with TRBJ2-5; D possibly corresponds to TRBD1 (6 bases). There are 13 residues in the CDR3. V was trimmed by 5 bases and J by 5 bases, leaving 12 bases between them. Germline V gives CDR1 SGHTA, CDR2 FQGNSA.

This clonotype was counted ten times or more. The chain uses TRBV20-1 and TRBJ2-7, with 8 bases fitting TRBD1. J gave up 1 base and V 0 bases, and 5 bases lay outside the gene matches. This CDR3 is 15 amino acids long. CDR1 and CDR2 from the germline V gene are DFQATT and SNEGSKA (reference sequence). The CDR3 reads CSARDYQGASYEQYF. In nucleotides, the CDR3 is TGCAGTGCTAGAGATTACCAGGGGGCATCCTACGAGCAGTACTTC.

The chain links TRBV12-3 or TRBV12-4 to TRBJ2-6; D might be TRBD1 or TRBD2, each matching 6 bases. The CDR3 has 16 residues. Trimming cost V 5 bases and J 3 bases, with 14 bases left between them. The CDR3 DNA sequence: TGTGCCAGCAGTCCCCCCGGGGGCTTTGGGGCCAACGTCCTGACTTTC. This translates into CASSPPGGFGANVLTF.

This clonotype was recorded a few times. CDR3 region: CASSLAGGGGNEQYF. The CDR3 nucleotides read TGTGCCAGCAGCTTAGCTGGAGGGGGCGGGAACGAGCAGTACTTC. The chain joins TRBV7-8 to TRBJ2-7; D might be TRBD1 (7 bases). Looked up from germline, CDR1 is SGHVS and CDR2 is FQNEAQ. The CDR3 has 15 amino acids. The V end lost 0 bases, the J end lost 5 bases, and 14 bases lay between the germline ends.

The chain has TRBV24-1 and TRBJ2-2; D is unclear. V shed 7 bases and J shed 5 bases, with 7 bases lying between them. CDR3 length equals 12 residues. Germline values: CDR1 KGHDR, CDR2 SFDVKD. CDR3 sequence: CATRGVTGELFF. The CDR3, as DNA: TGTGCCACCAGGGGTGTGACCGGGGAGCTGTTTTTT.

Of note for this clonotype: Since a much larger clone is just one base distant, this may be a read error. CDR3 nucleotide sequence: TGCGTCAGCAGCCAATTTGGCCCCTTCGTTTCCTACGAGCAGTACTTC. It translates to CVSSQFGPFVSYEQYF. V is TRBV4-1 and J is TRBJ2-7; D gene ambiguous. The germline V gene has CDR1 MGHRA and CDR2 YSYEKL. The CDR3 consists of 16 residues.

This clonotype showed up many times. CDR3 region: CASRPSWDRFWETQYF. CDR3 coding DNA: TGTGCCAGCAGACCAAGCTGGGACAGGTTTTGGGAGACCCAGTACTTC. This chain links TRBV28 with TRBJ2-5; 8 bases map to TRBD1. The CDR3 extends over 16 amino acids. Germline-derived CDR1 and CDR2 are MDHEN and SYDVKM. J lost 5 bases, V lost 6 bases, and 14 bases had no gene match.

This sequence joins TRBV27 and TRBJ2-5, with D perhaps TRBD2 (6 bases). Between the trimmed V and J ends, which lost 0 bases and 0 bases, there was a span of 20 bases. CDR1 and CDR2 from the germline V gene are MNHEY and SMNVEV (reference sequence). This CDR3 is built from 19 residues. The CDR3 DNA is TGTGCCAGCAGTTTATCGTTTCACGGGAGCCCAACGTACCAAGAGACCCAGTACTTC. It codes for CASSLSFHGSPTYQETQYF.